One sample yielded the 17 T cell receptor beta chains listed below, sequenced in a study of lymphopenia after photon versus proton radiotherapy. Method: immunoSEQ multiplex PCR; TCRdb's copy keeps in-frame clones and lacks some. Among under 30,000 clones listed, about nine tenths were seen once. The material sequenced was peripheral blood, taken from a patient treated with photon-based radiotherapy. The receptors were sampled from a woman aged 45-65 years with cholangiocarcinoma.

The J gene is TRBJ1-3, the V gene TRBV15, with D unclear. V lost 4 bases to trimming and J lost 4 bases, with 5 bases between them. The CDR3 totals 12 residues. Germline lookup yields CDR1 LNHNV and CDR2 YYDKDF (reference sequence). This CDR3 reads CATSTQGNTIYF. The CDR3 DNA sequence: TGTGCCACCAGCACCCAAGGAAACACCATATATTTT.

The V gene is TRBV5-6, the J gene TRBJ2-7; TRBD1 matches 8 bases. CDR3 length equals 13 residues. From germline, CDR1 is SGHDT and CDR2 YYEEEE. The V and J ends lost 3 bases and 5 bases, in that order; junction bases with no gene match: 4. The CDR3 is CASSSTGDHEQYF. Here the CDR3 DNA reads TGTGCCAGCAGCTCGACAGGGGACCACGAGCAGTACTTC.

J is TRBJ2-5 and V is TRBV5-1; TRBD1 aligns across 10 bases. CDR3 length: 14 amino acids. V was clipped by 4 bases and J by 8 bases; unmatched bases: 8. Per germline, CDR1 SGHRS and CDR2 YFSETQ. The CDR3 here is CASSGGQGGGTQYF. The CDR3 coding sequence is TGCGCCAGCAGCGGCGGACAGGGGGGAGGTACCCAGTACTTC.

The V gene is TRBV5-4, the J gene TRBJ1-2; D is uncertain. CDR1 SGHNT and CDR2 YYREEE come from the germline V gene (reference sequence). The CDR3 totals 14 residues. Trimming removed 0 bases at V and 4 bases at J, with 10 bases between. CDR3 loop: CASSLDGDRYGYTF. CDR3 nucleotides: TGTGCCAGCAGCTTGGATGGGGATCGCTATGGCTACACCTTC.

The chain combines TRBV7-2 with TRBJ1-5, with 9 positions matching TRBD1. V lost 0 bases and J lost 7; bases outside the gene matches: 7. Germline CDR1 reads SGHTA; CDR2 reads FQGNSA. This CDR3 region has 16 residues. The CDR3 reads CASSLASNRGRQPQHF. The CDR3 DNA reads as TGTGCCAGCAGCTTAGCTTCTAACAGGGGGCGACAGCCCCAGCATTTT.

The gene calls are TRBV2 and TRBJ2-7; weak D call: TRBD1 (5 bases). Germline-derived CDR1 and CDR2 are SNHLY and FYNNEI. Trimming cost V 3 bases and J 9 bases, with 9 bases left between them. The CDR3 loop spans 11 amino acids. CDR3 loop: CASSEGRWQYF. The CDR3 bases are TGTGCCAGCAGTGAGGGGCGTTGGCAGTACTTC.

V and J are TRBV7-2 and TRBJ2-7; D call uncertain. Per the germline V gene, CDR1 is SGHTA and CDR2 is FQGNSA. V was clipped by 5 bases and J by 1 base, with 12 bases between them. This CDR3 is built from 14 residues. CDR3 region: CASSPQPGSYEQYF. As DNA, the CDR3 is TGTGCCAGCAGCCCGCAACCCGGATCCTACGAGCAGTACTTC. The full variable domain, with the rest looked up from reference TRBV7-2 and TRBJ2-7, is GAGVSQSPSNKVTEKGKDVELRCDPISGHTALYWYRQSLGQGLEFLIYFQGNSAPDKSGLPSDRFSAERTGGSVSTLTIQRTQQEDSAVYLCASSPQPGSYEQYFGPGTRLTVT.

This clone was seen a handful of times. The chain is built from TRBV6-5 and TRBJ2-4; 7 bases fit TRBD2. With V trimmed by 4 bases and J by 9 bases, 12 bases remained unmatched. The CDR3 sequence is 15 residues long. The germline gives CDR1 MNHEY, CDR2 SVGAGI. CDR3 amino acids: CASSSSGPWGGIQYF. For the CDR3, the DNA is TGTGCCAGCAGTTCCTCGGGACCCTGGGGGGGCATTCAGTACTTC.

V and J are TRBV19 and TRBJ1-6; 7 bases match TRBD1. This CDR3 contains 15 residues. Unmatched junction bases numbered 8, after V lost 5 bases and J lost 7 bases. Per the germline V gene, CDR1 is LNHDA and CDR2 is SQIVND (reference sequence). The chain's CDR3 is CASSVTGTENSPLHF. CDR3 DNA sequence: TGTGCCAGTAGTGTAACCGGGACAGAGAATTCACCCCTCCACTTT.

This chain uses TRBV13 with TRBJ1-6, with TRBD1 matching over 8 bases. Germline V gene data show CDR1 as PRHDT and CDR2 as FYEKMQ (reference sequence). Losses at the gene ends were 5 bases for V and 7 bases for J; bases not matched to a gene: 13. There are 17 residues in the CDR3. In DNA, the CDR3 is TGTGCCAGCAGCCCCTACATTTGGGACAGGACCAATTCACCCCTCCACTTT. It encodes CASSPYIWDRTNSPLHF.

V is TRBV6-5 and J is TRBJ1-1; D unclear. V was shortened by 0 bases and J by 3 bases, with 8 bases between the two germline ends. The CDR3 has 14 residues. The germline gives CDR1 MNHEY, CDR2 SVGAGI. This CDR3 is CASSYSRVYTEAFF. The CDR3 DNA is TGTGCCAGCAGTTACTCTCGGGTGTACACTGAAGCTTTCTTT.

The DNA of the CDR3 is TGTGCCAGCTCACCCAGAACACCCGGGGGGGGGACTGAAGCTTTCTTT. Protein: CASSPRTPGGGTEAFF. The rearrangement joins TRBV18 to TRBJ1-1; D perhaps matches TRBD1 (5 bases). V lost 3 bases and J 5 bases, leaving 19 bases between the germline ends. The CDR3 has 16 amino acids. The V gene's germline CDR1 is KGHSH and CDR2 LQKENI.

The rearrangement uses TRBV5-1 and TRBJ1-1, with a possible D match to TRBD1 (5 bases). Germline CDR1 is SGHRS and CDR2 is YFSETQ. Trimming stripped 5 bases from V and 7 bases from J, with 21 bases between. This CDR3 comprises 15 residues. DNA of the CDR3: TGCGCCAGCAGGCTGTCGTCGGGGGTAGACGGTGAAGCTTTCTTT. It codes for CASRLSSGVDGEAFF.

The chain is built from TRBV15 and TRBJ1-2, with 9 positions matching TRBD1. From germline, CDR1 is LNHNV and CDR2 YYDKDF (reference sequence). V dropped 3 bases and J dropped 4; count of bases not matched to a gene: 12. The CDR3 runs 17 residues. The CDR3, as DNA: TGTGCCACCAGCAGGATCTCCTGGACAGGGGTGGGCTATGGCTACACCTTC. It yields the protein CATSRISWTGVGYGYTF.

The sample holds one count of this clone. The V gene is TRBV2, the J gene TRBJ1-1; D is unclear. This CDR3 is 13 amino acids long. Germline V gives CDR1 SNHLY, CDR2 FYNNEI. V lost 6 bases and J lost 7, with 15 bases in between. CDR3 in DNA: TGTGCCAGCAGAAGGGCTGGGTTAGGTGAAGCTTTCTTT. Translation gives CASRRAGLGEAFF.

CDR3 amino acids: CASSPTPDPNEKLFF. The CDR3 DNA reads as TGCGCCAGCAGCCCAACCCCGGACCCTAATGAAAAACTGTTTTTT. This chain joins TRBV5-1 and TRBJ1-4; D unclear. Per germline, CDR1 SGHRS and CDR2 YFSETQ. There are 15 residues in the CDR3. V lost 4 bases and J lost 3, with 13 bases in between.

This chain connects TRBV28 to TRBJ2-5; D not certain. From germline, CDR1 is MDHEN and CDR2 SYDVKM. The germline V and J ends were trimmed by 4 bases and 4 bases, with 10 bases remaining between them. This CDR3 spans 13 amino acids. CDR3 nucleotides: TGTGCCAGCAGTTCCCCCGCTCTAGAGACCCAGTACTTC. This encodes CASSSPALETQYF.